The 25 T cell receptor beta chains listed next were all sequenced from one sample in a study of early T cells in non-severe SARS-CoV-2 infection. From the 5' RACE reads, TCRdb called clonotypes with MiXCR, one entry per CDR3 protein. The profile covers some 80,000 distinct CDR3 sequences, with around 12% appearing a single time and approximately 6.1% taken by the ten largest. Sequencing was done on a sample of whole blood. The origin of the receptors is an adult who was a healthcare worker with PCR-confirmed SARS-CoV-2 infection or an uninfected control (not recorded which).

This clonotype was observed a handful of times. This sequence joins TRBV4-1 and TRBJ1-2; the D is unclear. CDR3 size: 17 residues. Deletions cut 4 bases from V and 0 bases from J, with 18 bases between. Per the germline V gene, CDR1 is MGHRA and CDR2 is YSYEKL. The CDR3 reads CASSPSPWTVANYGYTF. Here the CDR3 DNA reads TGCGCCAGCAGCCCCTCGCCCTGGACGGTAGCTAACTATGGCTACACCTTC.

The gene calls are TRBV6-1 and TRBJ2-7, with 10 bases lining up with TRBD1. The CDR3 loop spans 15 amino acids. Germline trimming cut 6 bases from V and 4 bases from J; bases unmatched to any gene: 9. Germline V gene data show CDR1 as MNHNS and CDR2 as SASEGT. The CDR3 region is CASRPDRGPIYEQYF. CDR3 in DNA: TGTGCCAGCAGACCCGACAGGGGGCCCATATACGAGCAGTACTTC.

This clonotype was counted only a few times. V gene TRBV11-2 combines with J gene TRBJ2-4, with no clear D. This CDR3 has 14 residues. The germline gives CDR1 SGHAT, CDR2 FQNNGV. Trimming removed 2 bases from V and 4 bases from J, with 9 bases in between. CDR3 sequence: CASSLQGWKNIQYF. The CDR3 DNA sequence: TGTGCCAGCAGCTTACAAGGATGGAAAAACATTCAGTACTTC.

V is TRBV12-3 or TRBV12-4 and J is TRBJ2-3; TRBD2 agrees at 7 bases. There are 14 residues in the CDR3. The junction had 12 bases not matched to a gene; V was cut back by 9 bases and J by 6 bases. CDR3 nucleotides: TGTGCCAGTTCCAGCGGGGCTCACTGGGATACGCAGTATTTT. Translating it yields CASSSGAHWDTQYF.

The V and J genes are TRBV9 and TRBJ2-1; perhaps D is TRBD1 or TRBD2 (6 bases each). The CDR3 runs to 16 residues. V lost 0 bases, J lost 4 bases, and 14 bases lay in between. Germline CDR1 and CDR2: SGDLS and YYNGEE. The CDR3 region has the DNA TGTGCCAGCAGCGTAGCTCTAGGGGGGCTGTACAATGAGCAGTTCTTC. Translation gives CASSVALGGLYNEQFF. The complete variable domain, with remaining parts taken from reference TRBV9 and TRBJ2-1, reads DSGVTQTPKHLITATGQRVTLRCSPRSGDLSVYWYQQSLDQGLQFLIQYYNGEERAKGNILERFSAQQFPDLHSELNLSSLELGDSALYFCASSVALGGLYNEQFFGPGTRLTVL.

The rearrangement uses TRBV12-5 and TRBJ1-5; TRBD1 aligns across 8 bases. This CDR3 region has 16 residues. J gave up 6 bases and V 6 bases, and 13 bases lay outside the gene matches. Germline values: CDR1 LGHNT, CDR2 FRNRAP. CDR3 in DNA: TGTGCTAGTGGCTTTCTAGGGGGTACAGGGGGTCAGCCCCAGCATTTT. Its translation: CASGFLGGTGGQPQHF.

There are many counts of this clonotype. The rearrangement joins TRBV7-6 to TRBJ2-7, with 7 bases that match TRBD2. CDR1 and CDR2 from the germline V gene are SGHVS and FNYEAQ. V trimming: 5 bases; J trimming: 7 bases; junction bases outside the gene matches: 11. The CDR3 has 14 residues. CDR3 region: CASSVSGRRGEQYF. The CDR3, as DNA: TGTGCCAGCAGCGTATCGGGACGGCGGGGGGAGCAGTACTTC.

This clonotype was observed a few times. The V gene is TRBV7-2, the J gene TRBJ2-3; D remains ambiguous. This CDR3 comprises 14 residues. The germline CDR1 and CDR2 sequences are SGHTA and FQGNSA. V gave up 5 bases and J gave up 5 bases, with 14 bases separating them. Here the CDR3 reads CASSRGRAQDTQYF. As DNA, the CDR3 is TGTGCCAGCAGCCGAGGAAGGGCGCAAGATACGCAGTATTTT.

The rearrangement links TRBV2 to TRBJ2-3; 9 positions match TRBD2. The CDR3 spans 14 residues. The V and J ends lost 8 bases and 2 bases, in that order; junction bases with no gene match: 5. The V gene's germline CDR1 is SNHLY and CDR2 FYNNEI. The DNA for the CDR3 is TGTGCCAGCTCCACTAGCGGGTACACAGATACGCAGTATTTT. This sequence encodes CASSTSGYTDTQYF.

This chain uses TRBV3-1 with TRBJ2-2; possible D gene TRBD2, 5 bases. The CDR3 totals 14 residues. The V gene's germline CDR1 is LGHDT and CDR2 YNNKEL (reference sequence). V lost 3 bases to trimming and J lost 7 bases, with 12 bases between them. DNA for the CDR3: TGTGCCAGCAGCCACGGGCCAGGAGGCGGGGAGCTGTTTTTT. Translated: CASSHGPGGGELFF.

This chain joins TRBV30 and TRBJ1-2; no clear D gene. The V end was cut by 0 bases, the J end by 4 bases, with 9 bases between. Looked up from germline, CDR1 is GTSNPN and CDR2 is SVGIG (reference sequence). There are 13 residues in the CDR3. The CDR3 protein is CAWSVTGVYGYTF. The CDR3 coding sequence is TGTGCCTGGAGTGTAACCGGGGTCTATGGCTACACCTTC.

The rearrangement uses TRBV20-1 and TRBJ2-5, with TRBD1 matching over 8 bases. With V trimmed by 5 bases and J by 0 bases, 5 bases remained unmatched. Per the germline V gene, CDR1 is DFQATT and CDR2 is SNEGSKA (reference sequence). CDR3 length equals 14 residues. CDR3 nucleotide sequence: TGCAGTGCTGCGGACAGGGTGAACCAAGAGACCCAGTACTTC. Residues: CSAADRVNQETQYF.

This clonotype showed up many times. This chain connects TRBV2 to TRBJ2-2, with a possible D match to TRBD2 (5 bases). Per germline, CDR1 SNHLY and CDR2 FYNNEI. Trimming took 9 bases from V and 3 from J, leaving 11 bases between them. The CDR3 has 13 residues. The CDR3 sequence is CARDRDDTGELFF. The CDR3 coding sequence is TGTGCCAGGGACCGGGATGACACCGGGGAGCTGTTTTTT.

This clonotype has ten or more counts. The chain employs TRBV20-1 and TRBJ1-5; D ambiguous. V lost 5 bases, J lost 1 base, and 6 bases lay in between. Germline lookup yields CDR1 DFQATT and CDR2 SNEGSKA (reference sequence). The CDR3 consists of 12 residues. CDR3 protein: CSAGRSNQPQHF. As DNA, the CDR3 is TGCAGTGCTGGACGGAGCAATCAGCCCCAGCATTTT.

This clonotype occurred a few times. The chain couples TRBV20-1 to TRBJ1-5; D remains ambiguous. V dropped 3 bases and J dropped 5 bases, with 17 bases sitting between them. Germline V CDR1 and CDR2: DFQATT, SNEGSKA (reference sequence). This CDR3 is 15 amino acids long. The CDR3 DNA reads as TGCAGTGCTAGCCGGGGATCCAACGGAGATCAGCCCCAGCATTTT. This sequence encodes CSASRGSNGDQPQHF.

The CDR3 here is CASSYRTGEETQYF. CDR3 in DNA: TGTGCCAGCAGCTACAGGACAGGGGAAGAGACCCAGTACTTC. V and J are TRBV3-1 and TRBJ2-5; 9 bases align to TRBD1. V lost 5 bases, J lost 3 bases, and 4 bases stayed unmatched. The germline CDR1 and CDR2 sequences are LGHDT and YNNKEL (reference sequence). This CDR3 is built from 14 residues.

This clonotype has a count of ten or more. This sequence joins TRBV14 and TRBJ2-5, with no clear D. CDR3 size: 15 residues. The germline V gene encodes CDR1 SGHDN and CDR2 FVKESK. V dropped 1 base and J dropped 2 bases, with 11 bases sitting between them. CDR3 region: CASSQVGMGQETQYF. The CDR3 nucleotides are TGTGCCAGCAGCCAAGTGGGGATGGGGCAAGAGACCCAGTACTTC.

This rearrangement joins TRBV29-1 to TRBJ1-1, with 7 bases lining up with TRBD1. Trimming cost V 3 bases and J 4 bases; bases outside gene matches: 5. The CDR3 sequence is 13 residues long. From germline, CDR1 is SQVTM and CDR2 ANQGSEA. For the CDR3, the DNA is TGCAGCGTTGATGGTGAGGGGGCCACTGAAGCTTTCTTT. Its translation: CSVDGEGATEAFF.

The chain carries TRBV7-2 and TRBJ2-1, with D uncertain. V dropped 2 bases and J dropped 6 bases, with 14 bases sitting between them. Germline V CDR1 and CDR2: SGHTA, FQGNSA. The CDR3 totals 15 residues. CDR3 bases: TGTGCCAGCAGCTTAAGCTCCCTGGCGATCAATGAGCAGTTCTTC. Protein product: CASSLSSLAINEQFF.

In this sample, this clonotype turned up a few times. V usage is TRBV2 and J usage is TRBJ2-1; possibly TRBD1 for D (5 bases). Deletions cut 3 bases from V and 3 bases from J, with 15 bases between. Germline V gene lookup returns CDR1 SNHLY and CDR2 FYNNEI. CDR3 length: 16 residues. Written as DNA, the CDR3 is TGTGCCAGCAGTGATCCAACTCCCAGGGACTACAATGAGCAGTTCTTC. Its protein is CASSDPTPRDYNEQFF.

The gene calls are TRBV2 and TRBJ1-5, with D possibly matching TRBD1 (5 bases). The V and J ends lost 6 bases and 6 bases respectively, with 12 bases between them. The V gene's germline CDR1 is SNHLY and CDR2 FYNNEI. The CDR3 length is 13 residues. The CDR3 bases are TGTGCCAGCAGGGCCTTGGGGCTTCAGCCCCAGCATTTT. Its translation is CASRALGLQPQHF.

The rearrangement uses TRBV6-1 and TRBJ2-2; no reliable D call. Trimming stripped 8 bases from V and 7 bases from J, with 8 bases between. Germline V gene sequence: CDR1 MNHNS, CDR2 SASEGT. The length of the CDR3 is 11 residues. DNA for the CDR3: TGTGCCAGCGGCCCCTACGGGGAGCTGTTTTTT. This codes for CASGPYGELFF.

This clonotype has a count of ten or more. The chain combines TRBV6-1 with TRBJ2-5, with D maybe TRBD1 (6 bases). The CDR3 runs to 14 residues. Germline lookup yields CDR1 MNHNS and CDR2 SASEGT. Trimming cost V 7 bases and J 5 bases, with 17 bases left between them. CDR3 nucleotide sequence: TGTGCCAGCAACTCAGGGGCGGTACAGGAGACCCAGTACTTC. Amino acids: CASNSGAVQETQYF.

V is TRBV29-1 and J is TRBJ2-2; D not certain. Per the germline V gene, CDR1 is SQVTM and CDR2 is ANQGSEA. The length of the CDR3 is 11 residues. V was cut by 5 bases and J by 7 bases, with 8 bases left in between. The CDR3 DNA sequence: TGCAGCGTTTTCGGTCACGGGGAGCTGTTTTTT. Its translation: CSVFGHGELFF.

The chain couples TRBV7-2 to TRBJ1-5; D not certain. Germline values: CDR1 SGHTA, CDR2 FQGNSA. Trimming left V 1 base short and J 5 bases short, with 12 bases between. CDR3 size: 15 residues. The CDR3 loop reads CASSLDGQLDQPQHF. The CDR3 DNA reads as TGTGCCAGCAGCTTAGATGGTCAGCTCGATCAGCCCCAGCATTTT.